These T cell receptor beta chains were read from a single sample in a study of shared clonotypes between healthy human individuals. Measured with immunoSEQ multiplex PCR; TCRdb has only the in-frame clones, and not every one. The sample has around 1.9 million clones, just under 95% seen once. The sequencing input was naive CD8+ T cells from PBMCs. The receptors were gathered from a man between 18 and 29 years old in good health. Some clones in this sample may be carry-over from other donors' samples. The CDR3 runs from the conserved cysteine through the conserved F or W. The D gene is left open where the match is weak. Not every row has a clone size; where given, it reads once, few, many or a size class.

CDR3 protein: CASSFPGPDTTSSGRGSYEQYF
CDR3 DNA: TGCGCCAGCAGCTTCCCGGGGCCAGATACGACTTCCAGCGGGAGGGGGTCCTACGAGCAGTACTTC
clone size: .
D gene: TRBD2
J gene: TRBJ2-7
V gene: TRBV5-1

CDR3 protein: CASSGWDTEAFF
CDR3 DNA: TGTGCCAGCTCCGGCTGGGACACTGAAGCTTTCTTT
clone size: .
D gene: .
J gene: TRBJ1-1
V gene: TRBV18

CDR3 protein: CASSDPTTFTDTQYF
CDR3 DNA: TGTGCCAGCAGCGATCCGACTACGTTCACAGATACGCAGTATTTT
clone size: .
D gene: .
J gene: TRBJ2-3
V gene: TRBV11-2

CDR3 protein: CASSLEREAPYEQYF
CDR3 DNA: TGTGCCAGCAGTTTAGAGCGGGAGGCCCCCTACGAGCAGTACTTC
clone size: .
D gene: TRBD2
J gene: TRBJ2-7
V gene: TRBV27

CDR3 protein: CASNSPGLGGEQYF
CDR3 DNA: TGTGCCAGCAACTCCCCGGGACTAGGAGGCGAGCAGTACTTC
clone size: once
D gene: TRBD2
J gene: TRBJ2-7
V gene: TRBV11-2

CDR3 protein: CASSQTGQGYYGYTF
CDR3 DNA: TGTGCCAGCAGCCAAACCGGACAGGGATACTATGGCTACACCTTC
clone size: .
D gene: TRBD1
J gene: TRBJ1-2
V gene: TRBV4-2

CDR3 protein: CATSQHDGNYEQYF
CDR3 DNA: TGTGCCACCTCACAACATGACGGGAACTACGAGCAGTACTTC
clone size: .
D gene: .
J gene: TRBJ2-7
V gene: TRBV5-5

CDR3 protein: CASSLERTGVAYEQYF
CDR3 DNA: TGTGCCAGCAGCTTGGAACGGACAGGGGTGGCCTACGAGCAGTACTTC
clone size: .
D gene: TRBD1
J gene: TRBJ2-7
V gene: TRBV5-5

CDR3 protein: CASSLSLRLSYNEQFF
CDR3 DNA: TGTGCCAGCAGCTTAAGTTTGAGGCTCTCTTACAATGAGCAGTTCTTC
clone size: .
D gene: .
J gene: TRBJ2-1
V gene: TRBV11-2

CDR3 protein: CASSLVTPPTSGYTF
CDR3 DNA: TGTGCCAGCAGCTTAGTTACCCCACCGACTAGTGGCTACACCTTC
clone size: .
D gene: .
J gene: TRBJ1-2
V gene: TRBV7-9

CDR3 protein: CASSFPDRGITGELFF
CDR3 DNA: TGTGCCAGCAGCTTCCCGGACAGGGGGATCACCGGGGAGCTGTTTTTT
clone size: .
D gene: TRBD1
J gene: TRBJ2-2
V gene: TRBV7-9

CDR3 protein: CASSLVQATGELFF
CDR3 DNA: TGTGCCAGCAGCTTAGTACAGGCCACCGGGGAGCTGTTTTTT
clone size: .
D gene: .
J gene: TRBJ2-2
V gene: TRBV7-9

CDR3 protein: CASSRRLAGGNEQFF
CDR3 DNA: TGTGCCAGCAGCCGTAGACTAGCGGGAGGGAATGAGCAGTTCTTC
clone size: .
D gene: TRBD2
J gene: TRBJ2-1
V gene: TRBV27

CDR3 protein: CASIDTSAGVYNEQFF
CDR3 DNA: TGTGCCAGCATCGACACTAGCGCGGGGGTCTACAATGAGCAGTTCTTC
clone size: once
D gene: TRBD2
J gene: TRBJ2-1
V gene: TRBV7-9

CDR3 protein: CASSSRQGDTYNEQFF
CDR3 DNA: TGTGCCAGCAGCTCCCGACAGGGGGATACCTACAATGAGCAGTTCTTC
clone size: .
D gene: TRBD1
J gene: TRBJ2-1
V gene: TRBV11-2

CDR3 protein: CASSLRVAGTQYF
CDR3 DNA: TGTGCCAGCAGCCTCCGGGTAGCTGGGACCCAGTACTTC
clone size: .
D gene: .
J gene: TRBJ2-5
V gene: TRBV9

CDR3 protein: CASSFGPGLSGETQYF
CDR3 DNA: .
clone size: .
D gene: .
J gene: TRBJ2-5
V gene: TRBV7-6

CDR3 protein: CASSPPRLAGEVNEQYF
CDR3 DNA: TGTGCCAGCTCACCCCCCCGGCTAGCGGGAGAGGTAAACGAGCAGTACTTC
clone size: .
D gene: TRBD2
J gene: TRBJ2-7
V gene: TRBV18

CDR3 protein: CASSSLGVPGEQYF
CDR3 DNA: TGTGCCAGCAGTTCCTTAGGAGTCCCCGGAGAGCAGTACTTC
clone size: .
D gene: .
J gene: TRBJ2-7
V gene: TRBV28

CDR3 protein: CASTITGLDGYTF
CDR3 DNA: TGTGCCAGCACCATAACAGGGTTAGATGGCTACACCTTC
clone size: .
D gene: .
J gene: TRBJ1-2
V gene: TRBV28

CDR3 protein: CASSWDGSNQPQHF
CDR3 DNA: TGTGCCAGCAGTTGGGACGGTAGCAATCAGCCCCAGCATTTT
clone size: .
D gene: .
J gene: TRBJ1-5
V gene: TRBV27

CDR3 protein: CASTLAGSLTDTQYF
CDR3 DNA: TGTGCCAGCACCCTAGCGGGATCCTTAACAGATACGCAGTATTTT
clone size: .
D gene: TRBD2
J gene: TRBJ2-3
V gene: TRBV7-9

CDR3 protein: CASSYGRTTGELFF
CDR3 DNA: TGTGCCAGCAGTTATGGACGGACCACCGGGGAGCTGTTTTTT
clone size: .
D gene: .
J gene: TRBJ2-2
V gene: TRBV6-5

CDR3 protein: CSGRVNYGYTF
CDR3 DNA: TGCAGTGGCAGAGTTAACTATGGCTACACCTTC
clone size: .
D gene: .
J gene: TRBJ1-2
V gene: TRBV20-1

CDR3 protein: CASSYKLGNEQFF
CDR3 DNA: TGTGCCAGCAGTTACAAATTGGGCAATGAGCAGTTCTTC
clone size: .
D gene: .
J gene: TRBJ2-1
V gene: TRBV6-5

CDR3 protein: CAIHPPGGSYNEQFF
CDR3 DNA: TGTGCCATCCACCCTCCGGGGGGGTCCTACAATGAGCAGTTCTTC
clone size: once
D gene: TRBD2
J gene: TRBJ2-1
V gene: TRBV11-2

CDR3 protein: CASSSHRQGTYEQYF
CDR3 DNA: TGTGCCAGCAGCTCCCATCGGCAGGGCACCTACGAGCAGTACTTC
clone size: .
D gene: .
J gene: TRBJ2-7
V gene: TRBV13

CDR3 protein: CASSPLGGAGNTIYF
CDR3 DNA: TGTGCCAGCAGCCCTCTCGGCGGGGCTGGAAACACCATATATTTT
clone size: .
D gene: .
J gene: TRBJ1-3
V gene: TRBV7-8

CDR3 protein: CASTRTVANTGELFF
CDR3 DNA: TGTGCCAGCACCCGGACCGTTGCGAACACCGGGGAGCTGTTTTTT
clone size: .
D gene: .
J gene: TRBJ2-2
V gene: TRBV6-5

CDR3 protein: CASSQDGTGSYNEQFF
CDR3 DNA: TGCGCCAGCAGCCAAGACGGGACAGGCTCCTACAATGAGCAGTTCTTC
clone size: .
D gene: TRBD1
J gene: TRBJ2-1
V gene: TRBV4-1

CDR3 protein: CASSHSPLAGVEQYF
CDR3 DNA: TGTGCCAGCAGCCATTCACCGCTAGCGGGAGTCGAGCAGTACTTC
clone size: .
D gene: TRBD2
J gene: TRBJ2-7
V gene: TRBV9

CDR3 protein: CASSLLPLGYLSNEQFF
CDR3 DNA: TGTGCCAGCAGTTTACTACCACTAGGCTACCTCTCCAATGAGCAGTTCTTC
clone size: .
D gene: .
J gene: TRBJ2-1
V gene: TRBV27

CDR3 protein: CASKWGESSYNEQFF
CDR3 DNA: TGTGCCAGTAAATGGGGGGAGAGCTCCTACAATGAGCAGTTCTTC
clone size: .
D gene: .
J gene: TRBJ2-1
V gene: TRBV19

CDR3 protein: CASSTRTGGFTNEKLFF
CDR3 DNA: TGTGCCAGCAGTACCCGGACAGGGGGCTTTACTAATGAAAAACTGTTTTTT
clone size: once
D gene: TRBD1
J gene: TRBJ1-4
V gene: TRBV28

CDR3 protein: CASSLAGQGGYGYTF
CDR3 DNA: TGTGCCAGCAGCTTAGCCGGACAGGGAGGCTATGGCTACACCTTC
clone size: .
D gene: TRBD1
J gene: TRBJ1-2
V gene: TRBV7-9

CDR3 protein: CSVVKMGEQYF
CDR3 DNA: TGCAGCGTTGTCAAAATGGGCGAGCAGTACTTC
clone size: .
D gene: .
J gene: TRBJ2-7
V gene: TRBV29-1

CDR3 protein: CATSRDWSPVEEAFF
CDR3 DNA: TGTGCCACCAGCAGAGATTGGTCACCTGTAGAGGAAGCTTTCTTT
clone size: once
D gene: .
J gene: TRBJ1-1
V gene: TRBV15

CDR3 protein: CASSLIYRGNTEAFF
CDR3 DNA: TGTGCCAGCAGCTTAATCTACAGGGGGAACACTGAAGCTTTCTTT
clone size: .
D gene: TRBD1
J gene: TRBJ1-1
V gene: TRBV11-2

CDR3 protein: CASSLYASQEAFF
CDR3 DNA: TGTGCCAGCTCACTGTATGCCTCCCAGGAAGCTTTCTTT
clone size: .
D gene: .
J gene: TRBJ1-1
V gene: TRBV18

CDR3 protein: CASSAGVQLETQYF
CDR3 DNA: TGTGCCAGCAGCGCGGGGGTGCAACTAGAGACCCAGTACTTC
clone size: .
D gene: TRBD2
J gene: TRBJ2-5
V gene: TRBV5-5

CDR3 protein: CAWSGSVAISGANVLTF
CDR3 DNA: TGTGCCTGGAGTGGTTCAGTTGCGATCTCTGGGGCCAACGTCCTGACTTTC
clone size: .
D gene: .
J gene: TRBJ2-6
V gene: TRBV30

CDR3 protein: CASSVTLAVTGELFF
CDR3 DNA: TGTGCCAGCAGCGTAACCCTAGCGGTAACCGGGGAGCTGTTTTTT
clone size: .
D gene: TRBD2
J gene: TRBJ2-2
V gene: TRBV9

CDR3 protein: CASSRAQGPQETQYF
CDR3 DNA: TGTGCCAGCAGCCGCGCCCAGGGGCCTCAAGAGACCCAGTACTTC
clone size: .
D gene: .
J gene: TRBJ2-5
V gene: TRBV7-9

CDR3 protein: CTSSQDHGGTEAFF
CDR3 DNA: TGCACCAGCAGCCAAGATCACGGGGGGACTGAAGCTTTCTTT
clone size: .
D gene: .
J gene: TRBJ1-1
V gene: TRBV1

CDR3 protein: CASSIGAGNTIYF
CDR3 DNA: TGTGCCAGTAGTATAGGGGCCGGAAACACCATATATTTT
clone size: .
D gene: .
J gene: TRBJ1-3
V gene: TRBV19

CDR3 protein: CASSSDRASYYGYTF
CDR3 DNA: TGTGCCAGCAGTTCCGACAGGGCTAGCTACTATGGCTACACCTTC
clone size: .
D gene: TRBD1
J gene: TRBJ1-2
V gene: TRBV28

CDR3 protein: CASSDYPYEQYF
CDR3 DNA: TGCGCCAGCAGTGATTACCCCTACGAGCAGTACTTC
clone size: .
D gene: .
J gene: TRBJ2-7
V gene: TRBV10-1

CDR3 protein: CASSLGLGVGPDTQYF
CDR3 DNA: TGTGCCAGCAGCTTGGGTTTAGGTGTTGGGCCAGATACGCAGTATTTT
clone size: .
D gene: .
J gene: TRBJ2-3
V gene: TRBV5-6